The TCR beta chain under discussion was sequenced for a study of blood T cell repertoires in COVID-19. Study background: T cells, B-cell-depleted T cells, or PBMCs supplied cDNA or gDNA.

The CDR3 is made up of 14 amino acids. J gave up 8 bases and V 6 bases, and 11 bases lay outside the gene matches. Germline V CDR1 and CDR2: LGHDT, YNNKEL (reference sequence). Original handling: Using reference gene primer amplification, nucleated cell counts were estimated. Sequencing used immunoSEQ multiplex PCR; TCRdb keeps in-frame clones, though not all of them. The V and J calls and clone size are taken from that table; D and trimming were inferred from the DNA. The table shows some 120,000 clones, with around four fifths occurring only once. The rearrangement links TRBV3-1 (or the pseudogene TRBV3-2) to TRBJ2-7, with TRBD1 matching 9 bases. This receptor was identified in a man older than 75 with acute or convalescent COVID-19. Sequenced: peripheral blood. CDR3: CASSQGGQGRKQYF. CDR3 coding DNA: TGTGCCAGCAGTCAGGGGGGACAGGGCAGAAAGCAGTACTTC.